Below are 18 T cell receptor beta chains sequenced from a single sample in a study of Ad26.COV2.S vaccination and SARS-CoV-2 variants. Sequencing was performed with immunoSEQ multiplex PCR; in TCRdb, only in-frame clones are kept and a portion is missing. The table records 380,000 or so clones, 88% of them present only once. As for treatment: some 20 received Ad26.COV2.S at low or high dose, single or two shots; about 5 received placebo; per-sample allocation not given. Sampling was performed 63 days after the first vaccine or placebo injection. The source was peripheral blood, collected in a trial of Ad26.COV2.S vaccine versus placebo. The source of these receptors is a person aged 18-65 years who received the Ad26.COV2.S COVID-19 vaccine or a placebo.

V and J are TRBV25-1 and TRBJ2-7, with a tentative D call TRBD1 (7 bases). The CDR3 totals 15 residues. Germline assignment: CDR1 MGHDK and CDR2 SYGVNS. V gave up 6 bases and J gave up 0 bases, with 15 bases separating them. The CDR3 sequence: CASSGGGGYSYEQYF. Written as DNA, the CDR3 is TGTGCCAGCAGCGGAGGGGGCGGGTACTCCTACGAGCAGTACTTC.

The chain carries TRBV19 and TRBJ2-3; TRBD2 agrees at 10 bases. The germline V gene encodes CDR1 LNHDA and CDR2 SQIVND (reference sequence). This CDR3 is built from 15 residues. With V trimmed by 5 bases and J by 7 bases, 9 bases remained unmatched. CDR3: CASSPSGGVGNTQYF. The CDR3, as DNA: TGTGCCAGTAGTCCTAGCGGGGGAGTGGGGAATACGCAGTATTTT.

The chain links TRBV19 to TRBJ2-3; a weak D match, TRBD2 (7 bases). The ends were cut back, 5 bases at V and 3 bases at J, with 15 bases in the middle. This CDR3 contains 15 residues. Germline V lookup: CDR1 LNHDA, CDR2 SQIVND (reference sequence). Written as DNA, the CDR3 is TGTGCCAGTAGTTCGAAGGGGGGGAGAACAGATACGCAGTATTTT. This gives the protein CASSSKGGRTDTQYF.

The chain uses TRBV6-5 and TRBJ2-1, with D possibly being TRBD1 (5 bases). The CDR3 spans 15 residues. Deletions cut 6 bases from V and 7 bases from J, with 19 bases between. From germline, CDR1 is MNHEY and CDR2 SVGAGI. The CDR3 reads CASRDAGRLRNEQFF. The CDR3 DNA follows: TGTGCCAGCAGGGATGCAGGGCGCCTACGGAATGAGCAGTTCTTC.

This chain uses TRBV6-5 with TRBJ1-1, with D maybe TRBD1 (6 bases). V lost 7 bases and J lost 0, with 12 bases in between. Germline V gives CDR1 MNHEY, CDR2 SVGAGI. This CDR3 is 14 amino acids long. CDR3 region: CASIRDIMNTEAFF. In nucleotides, the CDR3 is TGTGCCAGCATTCGGGACATTATGAACACTGAAGCTTTCTTT.

The chain recombines TRBV24-1 with TRBJ2-7; no clear D gene. Germline V gives CDR1 KGHDR, CDR2 SFDVKD. The CDR3 spans 15 residues. The ends were cut back, 0 bases at V and 3 bases at J, with 11 bases in the middle. The CDR3 loop reads CATSDLWWLVYEQYF. CDR3 DNA sequence: TGTGCCACCAGTGATTTGTGGTGGCTAGTCTACGAGCAGTACTTC.

The V call is TRBV11-1, the J call TRBJ2-2; 8 positions agree with TRBD1. The germline V gene has CDR1 SGHAT and CDR2 FQDESV (reference sequence). This CDR3 has 16 residues. With 1 base clipped from V and 5 bases from J, the junction kept 6 bases outside the gene matches. DNA of the CDR3: TGTGCCAGCAGCTTAGGTTTCACAGGGGGGACCGGGGAGCTGTTTTTT. Protein sequence: CASSLGFTGGTGELFF.

This rearrangement joins TRBV5-1 to TRBJ1-1; D not certain. This CDR3 contains 15 residues. V shed 0 bases and J shed 0 bases, with 9 bases lying between them. Germline CDR1 is SGHRS and CDR2 is YFSETQ. CDR3 coding DNA: TGCGCCAGCAGCTTGGCCGTGGGGATGAACACTGAAGCTTTCTTT. It yields the protein CASSLAVGMNTEAFF.

The CDR3 DNA follows: TGCAGCGTTGTACTAGCGGGAGAAGGTTCCTACAATGAGCAGTTCTTC. Its translation: CSVVLAGEGSYNEQFF. The chain combines TRBV29-1 with TRBJ2-1; 11 bases are a match to TRBD2. CDR3 length equals 16 residues. Per the germline V gene, CDR1 is SQVTM and CDR2 is ANQGSEA. V lost 4 bases and J lost 1; bases outside the gene matches: 6.

This CDR3 is CASSRDKNYEQYF. DNA of the CDR3: TGCGCCAGCAGCCGGGACAAAAACTACGAGCAGTACTTC. V is TRBV4-3 and J is TRBJ2-7; maybe TRBD1 (6 bases). The CDR3 contains 13 residues. Trimming stripped 4 bases from V and 3 bases from J, with 10 bases between. CDR1 is LGHNA and CDR2 is YSLEER in the germline V gene.

The rearrangement joins TRBV6-5 to TRBJ1-2, with D possibly being TRBD1 (5 bases). The germline V and J ends were trimmed by 7 bases and 6 bases, with 18 bases remaining between them. This CDR3 is built from 14 residues. Germline values: CDR1 MNHEY, CDR2 SVGAGI. The CDR3 bases are TGTGCCAGCACCTCAGGAGGGGACGGTGATGGCTACACCTTC. It is translated as CASTSGGDGDGYTF.

CDR3 amino acids: CAWSVPHTVGFGGYTF. The CDR3 bases are TGTGCCTGGAGTGTCCCCCACACAGTCGGCTTTGGTGGCTACACCTTC. The chain combines TRBV30 with TRBJ1-2, with D unclear. Germline V gene lookup returns CDR1 GTSNPN and CDR2 SVGIG (reference sequence). The CDR3 has 16 amino acids. V lost 0 bases and J 7 bases, leaving 21 bases between the germline ends.

Turning to this clone: This same CDR3 is encoded by further DNA sequences in the sample. V and J are TRBV12-3 or TRBV12-4 and TRBJ2-5; no clear D gene. Deletions cut 3 bases from V and 5 bases from J, with 4 bases between. There are 11 residues in the CDR3. CDR3 coding DNA: TGTGCCAGCAGTTTTAGGGAGACCCAGTACTTC. It translates to CASSFRETQYF.

The CDR3 DNA is TGTGCCACCCAGGGGGCCCAGAGCTATGGCTACACCTTC. The encoded protein is CATQGAQSYGYTF. This rearrangement joins TRBV28 to TRBJ1-2; 8 bases agree with TRBD1. The V gene end was trimmed by 10 bases and the J gene end by 4 bases; junction bases not matched to a gene: 8. The CDR3 contains 13 residues. Germline V lookup: CDR1 MDHEN, CDR2 SYDVKM.

This chain uses TRBV7-8 with TRBJ1-5; 7 nucleotides agree with TRBD1. V lost 3 bases to trimming and J lost 0 bases; unmatched junction nucleotides: 11. This CDR3 has 18 amino acids. Germline V gene sequence: CDR1 SGHVS, CDR2 FQNEAQ. The CDR3 spells CASSFYRDSFYSNQPQHF. CDR3 coding DNA: TGTGCCAGCAGCTTCTACCGGGACAGCTTTTATAGCAATCAGCCCCAGCATTTT.

In DNA, the CDR3 is TGTGCCAGCAGTTGGTGGCAGCCTCCCCAGCCCCAGCATTTT. Amino acid sequence: CASSWWQPPQPQHF. The chain is built from TRBV6-2 or TRBV6-3 and TRBJ1-5; D not certain. The germline gives CDR1 MNHEY, CDR2 SVGEGT. The CDR3 length is 14 residues. The V gene lost 4 bases and the J gene lost 7 bases, with 14 bases spanning the gap.

The gene calls are TRBV24-1 and TRBJ2-1; the match to TRBD2 covers 12 bases. The CDR3 extends over 16 amino acids. Per the germline V gene, CDR1 is KGHDR and CDR2 is SFDVKD. The trim removed 12 bases at V and 4 bases at J, leaving 12 bases unmatched. CDR3 DNA: TGTGCCGAGCTAGGACTAGCGGGGACGATGTACAATGAGCAGTTCTTC. Amino acids: CAELGLAGTMYNEQFF.

The V and J genes are TRBV6-5 and TRBJ1-5; no firm D call. CDR1 is MNHEY, CDR2 SVGAGI, per germline. Trimming took 5 bases from V and 4 from J, leaving 9 bases between them. The CDR3 extends over 13 amino acids. This CDR3 reads CASSREGNQPQHF. The CDR3 bases are TGTGCCAGCAGTAGGGAGGGAAATCAGCCCCAGCATTTT.